This T cell receptor beta chain originates from a study of molecular identifiers for immune sequencing clone quantification. Study results and limitations: Amid around 980,000 naive cells, spiked Jurkat TCR RNA from one cell was reportedly still detectable.

This clonotype was seen a handful of times. Its antigen is as yet unknown. Bulk TCR libraries used previously described methods and listed TCR primers. TCRdb ran MiXCR on the PCR reads and lists one entry per CDR3 protein. Among about 640,000 distinct CDR3 sequences listed, 15% to 20% were seen once. The TCR sequence derives from a human donor in good health. Some libraries in this study had Jurkat cell RNA spiked in. Sequenced material: naive CD8+ T cells from blood, with Jurkat cell RNA spiked in. The subset denotes: FACS-sorted CD8+CD4-CCR7+CD45RA+ naive T cells.

The CDR3 nucleotides read TGTGCCAGCACTGGGGGCGAAAGTAACTACGAGCAGTACTTC. This gives the protein CASTGGESNYEQYF. This sequence joins TRBV11-2 and TRBJ2-7; possible D gene TRBD1, 6 bases. CDR1 and CDR2 (germline): SGHAT, FQNNGV. The germline V and J ends were trimmed by 7 bases and 3 bases, with 16 bases remaining between them. CDR3 size: 14 residues.